This T cell receptor (beta chain) was identified during a study of beta chain features in type 1 diabetes. cDNA synthesis used the whole RNA isolate, giving expressed TCRB sequences. Naive, central memory and regulatory T cell samples produced a mean of roughly 3.8 million reads. TCRdb's table, derived via immunoSEQ multiplex PCR, lists solely in-frame clones and lacks some. The sample consists of fewer than 30,000 clones, roughly 66% of them appearing once. Using CD45RO/CCR7/CD25/CD127/CD95/CD27, CD4+ naive, central memory, regulatory and stem cell-like memory cells were sorted. J was trimmed by 4 bases and V by 5 bases; bases with no gene match: 8. The CDR3 totals 15 residues. The V gene's germline CDR1 is SGHRS and CDR2 YFSETQ. Worth noting for this clone: Its cognate antigen is unknown.

Findings and limits, study-wide: Fewer insertions but more deletions were seen at VDJ junctions in type 1 diabetes patients. TCRB CDR3s were moderately but significantly shorter in Type 1 diabetes patients in all four CD4+ subsets. A closer apparent resemblance between naive, central memory and Treg TCRB repertoires was seen in patients than in healthy donors.

V and J are TRBV5-1 and TRBJ2-1; 8 bases map to TRBD1. The material sequenced was Tregs from blood. This TCR came from a man aged 18 to 29 with type 1 diabetes. This chain's CDR3 is CASRETGGVYNEQFF. CDR3 DNA: TGCGCCAGCAGAGAAACAGGGGGTGTTTACAATGAGCAGTTCTTC.